One sample yielded the 25 T cell receptor beta chains listed below, sequenced in a study of blood T cell repertoires in COVID-19. Profiling relied on immunoSEQ multiplex PCR, and the TCRdb table lists in-frame clones only, not all of them. The table includes about 140,000 clones, about 80% detected once. The sequenced sample consisted of peripheral blood. The source of these receptors is a man aged 50 to 60 with acute or convalescent COVID-19.

The chain recombines TRBV6-6 with TRBJ1-4, with TRBD1 identical over 7 bases. This CDR3 comprises 15 residues. V was clipped by 8 bases and J by 4 bases; unmatched bases: 10. Germline V lookup: CDR1 MNHNY, CDR2 SVGAGI (reference sequence). CDR3 coding DNA: TGTGCCAGCTCTAGAGGGGGCGTTGGTAATGAAAAACTGTTTTTT. Translation: CASSRGGVGNEKLFF.

V is TRBV5-4 and J is TRBJ1-2, with 7 nucleotides matching TRBD1. V trimming: 2 bases; J trimming: 3 bases; junction bases outside the gene matches: 10. The CDR3 contains 16 residues. Per the germline V gene, CDR1 is SGHNT and CDR2 is YYREEE (reference sequence). The CDR3 protein is CASSFIGGFSYYGYTF. The CDR3 DNA reads TGTGCCAGCAGCTTTATAGGGGGCTTCTCTTACTATGGCTACACCTTC. Full variable domain (remainder filled in from reference TRBV5-4 and TRBJ1-2): ETGVTQSPTHLIKTRGQQVTLRCSSQSGHNTVSWYQQALGQGPQFIFQYYREEENGRGNFPPRFSGLQFPNYSSELNVNALELDDSALYLCASSFIGGFSYYGYTFGSGTRLTVV.

This clone was detected a few times. The chain joins TRBV5-1 to TRBJ2-5, with D perhaps matching TRBD1 (5 bases). Germline CDR1 reads SGHRS; CDR2 reads YFSETQ. CDR3 length equals 14 residues. Trimming pared 3 bases from V and 5 bases from J, leaving 14 bases between. As DNA, the CDR3 is TGCGCCAGCAGCTACAACCAGGGTATTGAGACCCAGTACTTC. Translation gives CASSYNQGIETQYF. Using reference TRBV5-1 and TRBJ2-5 for the parts outside the CDR3, the full variable domain is KAGVTQTPRYLIKTRGQQVTLSCSPISGHRSVSWYQQTPGQGLQFLFEYFSETQRNKGNFPGRFSGRQFSNSRSEMNVSTLELGDSALYLCASSYNQGIETQYFGPGTRLLVL.

The chain recombines TRBV19 with TRBJ2-1, with TRBD2 matching 7 bases. CDR3 length: 15 amino acids. Germline-derived CDR1 and CDR2 are LNHDA and SQIVND (reference sequence). Trimming cost V 6 bases and J 3 bases; bases outside gene matches: 8. The CDR3: CASREAGSYYNEQFF. For the CDR3, the DNA is TGTGCCAGTAGAGAAGCGGGGTCGTACTACAATGAGCAGTTCTTC. Combining the CDR3 with reference TRBV19 and TRBJ2-1 gives the whole variable domain DGGITQSPKYLFRKEGQNVTLSCEQNLNHDAMYWYRQDPGQGLRLIYYSQIVNDFQKGDIAEGYSVSREKKESFPLTVTSAQKNPTAFYLCASREAGSYYNEQFFGPGTRLTVL.

This clone appeared once. This chain connects TRBV5-8 to TRBJ1-6, with D tentatively TRBD1 (6 bases). The CDR3 is made up of 16 amino acids. Trimming pared 1 base from V and 6 bases from J, leaving 14 bases between. The V gene's germline CDR1 is SGHTS and CDR2 YDEGEE. The CDR3 here is CASSLIGTGFNSPLHF. DNA for the CDR3: TGTGCCAGCAGCTTGATCGGCACAGGGTTTAATTCACCCCTCCACTTT.

The J gene is TRBJ1-2, the V gene TRBV4-1; 7 bases line up with TRBD1. CDR3 length: 17 amino acids. The germline V gene encodes CDR1 MGHRA and CDR2 YSYEKL. V trimming: 2 bases; J trimming: 0 bases; junction bases outside the gene matches: 9. The CDR3 DNA sequence: TGCGCCAGCAGCCAAACCTGGGGGGACAGAGCTAACTATGGCTACACCTTC. Its protein product is CASSQTWGDRANYGYTF.

The CDR3 loop is CAITDRSTDTQYF. CDR3 in DNA: TGTGCCATTACGGACAGATCCACAGATACGCAGTATTTT. The chain has TRBV10-3 and TRBJ2-3, with a weak D call TRBD1 (6 bases). V lost 9 bases and J 2 bases, leaving 12 bases between the germline ends. CDR1 is ENHRY, CDR2 SYGVKD, per germline. This CDR3 has 13 amino acids.

The chain joins TRBV5-1 to TRBJ1-2; 7 bases align to TRBD1. Germline V gene data show CDR1 as SGHRS and CDR2 as YFSETQ. V lost 3 bases, J lost 5 bases, and 7 bases stayed unmatched. The CDR3 is 14 amino acids. For the CDR3, the DNA is TGCGCCAGCAGCTGGGACTCGACAGGGTATGGCTACACCTTC. Translated: CASSWDSTGYGYTF.

Here the CDR3 reads CASGDRGRSPLHF. The CDR3 nucleotides are TGTGCCAGCGGGGACAGGGGGAGATCACCCCTCCACTTT. The chain employs TRBV6-5 and TRBJ1-6; 11 positions agree with TRBD1. The CDR3 has 13 residues. With 8 bases clipped from V and 10 bases from J, the junction kept 4 bases outside the gene matches. CDR1 and CDR2 from the germline V gene are MNHEY and SVGAGI.

The V call is TRBV25-1, the J call TRBJ2-1; D possibly corresponds to TRBD2 (6 bases). V was clipped by 6 bases and J by 7 bases, with 10 bases between them. The CDR3 runs 12 residues. Germline CDR1 reads MGHDK; CDR2 reads SYGVNS. The CDR3 sequence: CASSGGSNEQFF. The CDR3 coding sequence is TGTGCCAGCAGCGGAGGGTCAAATGAGCAGTTCTTC.

This chain uses TRBV5-6 with TRBJ2-7, with D perhaps TRBD1 (7 bases). CDR1 and CDR2 from the germline V gene are SGHDT and YYEEEE. The CDR3 runs to 15 residues. Deletions cut 0 bases from V and 1 base from J, with 11 bases between. The CDR3 loop is CASSLGQGGSYEQYF. The CDR3 nucleotides are TGTGCCAGCAGCTTGGGACAGGGAGGTTCCTACGAGCAGTACTTC. Full variable domain (outside the CDR3, taken from reference TRBV5-6 and TRBJ2-7): DAGVTQSPTHLIKTRGQQVTLRCSPKSGHDTVSWYQQALGQGPQFIFQYYEEEERQRGNFPDRFSGHQFPNYSSELNVNALLLGDSALYLCASSLGQGGSYEQYFGPGTRLTVT.

This sequence joins TRBV29-1 and TRBJ2-5; 9 bases fit TRBD1. The CDR3 has 13 amino acids. Germline CDR1 is SQVTM and CDR2 is ANQGSEA. With V trimmed by 7 bases and J by 1 base, 4 bases remained unmatched. The CDR3 loop reads CSARGQGQETQYF. The CDR3 nucleotides read TGCAGCGCCCGGGGACAGGGCCAAGAGACCCAGTACTTC.

The chain couples TRBV6-5 to TRBJ2-3; 7 bases are a match to TRBD2. Unmatched junction bases numbered 6, after V lost 6 bases and J lost 3 bases. Germline V gene lookup returns CDR1 MNHEY and CDR2 SVGAGI. The CDR3 loop spans 14 amino acids. DNA of the CDR3: TGTGCCAGCAGAACCGTGGGGGGGACAGATACGCAGTATTTT. Translation: CASRTVGGTDTQYF.

The rearrangement joins TRBV7-8 to TRBJ2-1, with 12 bases aligning to TRBD2. The length of the CDR3 is 15 residues. Germline V lookup: CDR1 SGHVS, CDR2 FQNEAQ. With V trimmed by 5 bases and J by 10 bases, 9 bases remained unmatched. DNA for the CDR3: TGTGCCAGCAGCGTAATTCTAGCGGGGGGGCGAGAGCAGTTCTTC. It codes for CASSVILAGGREQFF.

V gene TRBV5-6 combines with J gene TRBJ2-7; 9 bases align to TRBD1. CDR3 size: 15 residues. CDR1 is SGHDT and CDR2 is YYEEEE in the germline V gene. V was pared by 3 bases and J by 4 bases, with 8 bases of the junction left unmatched. CDR3 amino acids: CASSSPGQGAYEQYF. In DNA form, the CDR3 reads TGTGCCAGCAGCTCACCGGGACAGGGAGCTTACGAGCAGTACTTC.

The rearrangement joins TRBV7-8 to TRBJ1-6; D is undetermined. V shed 1 base and J shed 3 bases, with 7 bases lying between them. CDR1 SGHVS and CDR2 FQNEAQ come from the germline V gene. The CDR3 runs 15 residues. The CDR3 is CASSLVGSYNSPLHF. The CDR3 DNA follows: TGTGCCAGCAGCTTAGTTGGGAGCTATAATTCACCCCTCCACTTT.

The chain uses TRBV5-4 and TRBJ1-4; 9 bases agree with TRBD1. V lost 4 bases to trimming and J lost 8 bases; unmatched junction nucleotides: 9. The length of the CDR3 is 15 residues. The germline CDR1 and CDR2 sequences are SGHNT and YYREEE (reference sequence). As DNA, the CDR3 is TGTGCCAGCAGCGTTACAGGGGGCTTGGGAGAAAAACTGTTTTTT. Translated: CASSVTGGLGEKLFF.

This chain links TRBV28 with TRBJ1-5; D is unresolved. The CDR3 spans 15 residues. The V end was cut by 6 bases, the J end by 0 bases, with 12 bases between. CDR1 and CDR2 (germline): MDHEN, SYDVKM. The DNA of the CDR3 is TGTGCCAGCAGGAAGCGGATTAATAGCAATCAGCCCCAGCATTTT. It is translated as CASRKRINSNQPQHF.

The CDR3 reads CASSHSNRGLRNTEAFF. DNA for the CDR3: TGTGCCAGCTCACATTCTAACAGGGGGCTGAGAAACACTGAAGCTTTCTTT. The V gene is TRBV18, the J gene TRBJ1-1, with 9 bases aligning to TRBD1. This CDR3 has 17 residues. V trimming: 4 bases; J trimming: 2 bases; junction bases outside the gene matches: 11. From germline, CDR1 is KGHSH and CDR2 LQKENI.

This clone was counted a few times. The chain carries TRBV27 and TRBJ1-1; 7 bases fit TRBD1. Trimming cost V 3 bases and J 4 bases; bases outside gene matches: 11. This CDR3 has 16 amino acids. Germline CDR1 and CDR2: MNHEY and SMNVEV (reference sequence). Written as DNA, the CDR3 is TGTGCCAGCAGTTTTGCCAGGGGGGCTCGGGCCACTGAAGCTTTCTTT. It codes for CASSFARGARATEAFF.

The V and J genes are TRBV7-3 and TRBJ1-3; D remains ambiguous. Trimming stripped 0 bases from V and 3 bases from J, with 3 bases between. The CDR3 runs 13 residues. Germline values: CDR1 SGHTA, CDR2 FQGTGA. This CDR3 is CASSLTLGNTIYF. The CDR3 DNA follows: TGTGCCAGCAGCTTAACTCTTGGAAACACCATATATTTT.

This chain connects TRBV6-5 to TRBJ1-2; maybe TRBD1 (6 bases). V was shortened by 7 bases and J by 3 bases, with 12 bases between the two germline ends. Germline assignment: CDR1 MNHEY and CDR2 SVGAGI. The CDR3 extends over 13 amino acids. The CDR3 nucleotides read TGTGCCAGCACTATTAACAGGGACTATGGCTACACCTTC. It yields the protein CASTINRDYGYTF.

This chain links TRBV5-6 with TRBJ2-3; 8 nucleotides line up with TRBD1. V gave up 4 bases and J gave up 11 bases; unmatched junction bases: 3. CDR1 and CDR2 (germline): SGHDT, YYEEEE. The CDR3 is 11 amino acids. This CDR3 reads CASSDGTGQYF. In DNA, the CDR3 is TGTGCCAGCAGCGACGGGACAGGGCAGTATTTT.

This sequence joins TRBV2 and TRBJ1-6; no reliable D call. CDR3 length: 13 residues. The V end lost 2 bases, the J end lost 9 bases, and 8 bases lay between the germline ends. Germline V gene sequence: CDR1 SNHLY, CDR2 FYNNEI. CDR3 in DNA: TGTGCCAGCAGTGAAATGGCGGTTTCACCCCTCCACTTT. This gives the protein CASSEMAVSPLHF.

The chain carries TRBV5-6 and TRBJ2-5; TRBD1 is a possible D gene (6 bases). The CDR3 spans 14 residues. Deletions cut 4 bases from V and 4 bases from J, with 14 bases between. Germline V gives CDR1 SGHDT, CDR2 YYEEEE. Written as DNA, the CDR3 is TGTGCCAGCAGCACAACCTTAGGGGGAGAGACCCAGTACTTC. It is translated as CASSTTLGGETQYF.